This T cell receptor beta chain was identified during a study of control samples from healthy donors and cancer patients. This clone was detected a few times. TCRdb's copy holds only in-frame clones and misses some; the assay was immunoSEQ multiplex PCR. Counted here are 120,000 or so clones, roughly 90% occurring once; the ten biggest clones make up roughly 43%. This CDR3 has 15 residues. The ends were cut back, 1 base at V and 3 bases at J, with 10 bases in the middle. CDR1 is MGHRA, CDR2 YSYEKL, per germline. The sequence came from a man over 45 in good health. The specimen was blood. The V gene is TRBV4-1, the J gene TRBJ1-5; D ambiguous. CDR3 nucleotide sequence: TGCGCCAGCAGCCAAGTTTTTAGGGACAATCAGCCCCAGCATTTT. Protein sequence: CASSQVFRDNQPQHF.